These 14 T cell receptor beta chains came from one sample sequenced in a study of read filtering for tumor transcriptome and immune sequencing. The library was built from around 380 ng RNA with molecular barcoded adaptors for alpha/delta and beta/gamma chains. TCRdb reprocessed the reads via MiXCR and lists one record per CDR3 protein. The data show 100,000 to 150,000 distinct CDR3 sequences, about an eighth seen once. The source material was a population of CD138-negative cells sorted from bone marrow. The receptors derive from a donor at least 40 years old with multiple myeloma.

This clonotype was seen at least ten times. The chain is built from TRBV12-3 or TRBV12-4 and TRBJ2-5; 7 nucleotides match TRBD1. CDR3 length: 15 amino acids. V shed 8 bases and J 5 bases; nucleotides not matched to a gene: 14. CDR3 DNA sequence: TGTGCCAGCGGTAACAGGGACAGTTCCTCCGAGACCCAGTACTTC. Translating it yields CASGNRDSSSETQYF.

There are a few counts of this clonotype. The chain is built from TRBV19 and TRBJ2-5; D remains ambiguous. This CDR3 contains 13 residues. Germline V gene lookup returns CDR1 LNHDA and CDR2 SQIVND (reference sequence). V gave up 7 bases and J gave up 0 bases, with 9 bases separating them. This chain's CDR3 is CASKETYQETQYF. The CDR3 nucleotides read TGTGCCAGTAAGGAAACATACCAAGAGACCCAGTACTTC.

Of note for this clonotype: Just one base apart from a much larger clone, this may be a read error. The conserved phenylalanine or tryptophan is not found at the CDR3 terminus, so this likely reflects a read error. The chain has TRBV5-1 and TRBJ2-2, with 11 bases matching TRBD1. In germline, CDR1 is SGHRS, CDR2 YFSETQ. The CDR3 is made up of 17 amino acids. V gave up 3 bases and J gave up 4 bases; unmatched junction bases: 8. The CDR3 DNA reads TGCGCCAGCAGCTCCCGCCGGACAGGGGGCCTCACCGGGGAGCTGTTTCTT. Residues: CASSSRRTGGLTGELFL.

The chain uses TRBV15 and TRBJ2-3; 9 positions agree with TRBD2. Germline CDR1 is LNHNV and CDR2 is YYDKDF (reference sequence). V dropped 1 base and J dropped 1; count of bases not matched to a gene: 6. This CDR3 comprises 17 residues. The CDR3: CATSRVISGSGTDTQYF. For the CDR3, the DNA is TGTGCCACCAGCAGAGTCATTAGCGGGAGTGGCACAGATACGCAGTATTTT. Variable domain in full (rest from reference TRBV15 and TRBJ2-3): DAMVIQNPRYQVTQFGKPVTLSCSQTLNHNVMYWYQQKSSQAPKLLFHYYDKDFNNEADTPDNFQSRRPNTSFCFLDIRSPGLGDTAMYLCATSRVISGSGTDTQYFGPGTRLTVL.

This clonotype has at least ten counts. The CDR3: CSAREARMNTEAFF. The DNA for the CDR3 is TGCAGTGCTCGTGAAGCCCGCATGAACACTGAAGCTTTCTTT. The chain links TRBV20-1 to TRBJ1-1, with no clear D. The V and J ends lost 5 bases and 0 bases respectively, with 13 bases between them. The CDR3 has 14 residues. The germline V gene has CDR1 DFQATT and CDR2 SNEGSKA (reference sequence).

This clonotype was detected ten times or more. The chain has TRBV5-1 and TRBJ2-2; maybe TRBD1 (6 bases). The CDR3 totals 14 residues. The germline V gene has CDR1 SGHRS and CDR2 YFSETQ. Deletions cut 4 bases from V and 0 bases from J, with 7 bases between. CDR3 DNA: TGCGCCAGCAGCAACAGGGCGAACACCGGGGAGCTGTTTTTT. It encodes CASSNRANTGELFF.

This clonotype was detected a few times. The chain links TRBV7-2 to TRBJ2-3; the match to TRBD2 covers 7 bases. The CDR3 sequence is 14 residues long. Germline CDR1 SGHTA, CDR2 FQGNSA. J lost 6 bases, V lost 1 base, and 4 bases had no gene match. The CDR3 DNA follows: TGTGCCAGCAGCTTAGACGGGAGGTCCGATACGCAGTATTTT. Translating gives CASSLDGRSDTQYF.

About this clonotype: A much larger clone differs from this one at a single base, so this may be a read error. The V and J genes are TRBV28 and TRBJ1-1, with 8 nucleotides matching TRBD1. CDR1 is MDHEN, CDR2 SYDVKM, per germline. The CDR3 extends over 15 amino acids. The CDR3 is CASSLPRGQGTGAFF. Written as DNA, the CDR3 is TGTGCCAGCAGTTTACCCAGGGGGCAGGGCACTGGAGCTTTCTTT.

There are a few counts of this clonotype. This sequence joins TRBV5-1 and TRBJ2-3; the D gene is possibly TRBD2 (6 bases). Germline CDR1 is SGHRS and CDR2 is YFSETQ. The V end lost 0 bases, the J end lost 1 base, and 12 bases lay between the germline ends. The CDR3 loop spans 16 amino acids. The CDR3 is CASSLAGDRGTDTQYF. CDR3 bases: TGCGCCAGCAGCTTGGCGGGGGACCGGGGCACAGATACGCAGTATTTT.

Ten or more counts support this clonotype. The chain uses TRBV5-1 and TRBJ2-7; 8 positions agree with TRBD1. The J segment lost 3 bases and the V segment lost 5 bases, leaving 4 bases of the junction unmatched. The CDR3 length is 13 residues. The germline V gene encodes CDR1 SGHRS and CDR2 YFSETQ. The CDR3 here is CASSRDRSYEQYF. CDR3 DNA: TGCGCCAGCAGTCGGGACAGGAGCTACGAGCAGTACTTC.

This clonotype was observed at least ten times. The rearrangement uses TRBV7-2 and TRBJ1-5; 7 positions agree with TRBD1. Germline V gene lookup returns CDR1 SGHTA and CDR2 FQGNSA. With V trimmed by 1 base and J by 4 bases, 4 bases remained unmatched. The CDR3 is 15 residues long. The CDR3 DNA reads as TGTGCCAGCAGCTTAGACCCGGGACAGAATCAGCCCCAGCATTTT. Protein sequence: CASSLDPGQNQPQHF.

In this sample, this clonotype turned up a few times. The rearrangement uses TRBV5-1 and TRBJ2-2, with a weak D call TRBD1 (5 bases). V lost 2 bases to trimming and J lost 3 bases, with 11 bases between them. This CDR3 contains 15 residues. Germline loops: CDR1 SGHRS, CDR2 YFSETQ. The CDR3 bases are TGCGCCAGCAGCTTTAGGACAAGACACACCGGGGAGCTGTTTTTT. Amino acid sequence: CASSFRTRHTGELFF.

With regard to this clonotype: A much larger clone differs by one base, so this may be a read error. This chain connects TRBV6-5 to TRBJ2-2; no clear D gene. CDR3 length equals 15 residues. CDR1 is MNHEY, CDR2 SVGAGI, per germline. V was cut by 6 bases and J by 7 bases, with 18 bases left in between. The CDR3 DNA follows: TGTGCCAGCAGCCGGACCTGCTCGTTGGTCGGGGAGCTGTTTTTT. Residues: CASSRTCSLVGELFF.

In this sample, this clonotype turned up many times. V and J are TRBV7-9 and TRBJ2-3; 7 bases match TRBD1. The germline V gene has CDR1 SEHNR and CDR2 FQNEAQ (reference sequence). The CDR3 runs 14 residues. Losses at the gene ends were 2 bases for V and 4 bases for J; bases not matched to a gene: 3. In DNA form, the CDR3 reads TGTGCCAGCAGCTTAACAGGGGCGTCAGATACGCAGTATTTT. Its translation: CASSLTGASDTQYF.